This TCR beta chain was recovered during a study of shared clonotypes between healthy human individuals. Study-level background: The donor pool was made up of a couple of women and a few men aged 18 to 49. Per donor, three plates held CD4 naive cells, three held CD4 memory, two held CD8 naive and one held CD8 memory.

The V end lost 4 bases, the J end lost 3 bases, and 15 bases lay between the germline ends. Germline values: CDR1 LNHNV, CDR2 YYDKDF (reference sequence). The CDR3 contains 15 residues. Positive CCR7 selection of CD45RO-negative cells yielded the naive CD8 cells, and terminally differentiated effector memory CD45RA+ cells were excluded. Every one of the donors was a Caucasian adult that lived in Nashville, Tennessee. Method: immunoSEQ multiplex PCR; TCRdb's copy keeps in-frame clones and lacks some. This table has around 1,900,000 clones, 93% appearing once. V usage is TRBV15 and J usage is TRBJ2-5; perhaps TRBD1 as D (6 bases). Input material: naive CD8+ T cells from PBMCs. The source is a man aged 18 to 30 in good health. Some clones in this sample may be carry-over from other donors' samples. The DNA for the CDR3 is TGTGCCACCAGCAAAGAGCAGGGGCCTGAAGAGACCCAGTACTTC. This gives the protein CATSKEQGPEETQYF.